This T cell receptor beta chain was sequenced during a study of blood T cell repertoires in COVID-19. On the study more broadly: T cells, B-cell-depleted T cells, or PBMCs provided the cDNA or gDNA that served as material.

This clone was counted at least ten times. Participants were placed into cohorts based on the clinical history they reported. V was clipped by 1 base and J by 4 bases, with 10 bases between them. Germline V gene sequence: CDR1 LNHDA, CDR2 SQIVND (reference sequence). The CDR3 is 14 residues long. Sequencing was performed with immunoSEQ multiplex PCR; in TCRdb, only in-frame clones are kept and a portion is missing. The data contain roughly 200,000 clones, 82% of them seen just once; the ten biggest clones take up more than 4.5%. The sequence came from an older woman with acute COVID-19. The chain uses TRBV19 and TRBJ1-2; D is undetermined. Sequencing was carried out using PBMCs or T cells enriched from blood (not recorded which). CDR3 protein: CASSIGGGTYGYTF. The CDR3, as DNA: TGTGCCAGTAGTATAGGGGGAGGAACCTATGGCTACACCTTC.